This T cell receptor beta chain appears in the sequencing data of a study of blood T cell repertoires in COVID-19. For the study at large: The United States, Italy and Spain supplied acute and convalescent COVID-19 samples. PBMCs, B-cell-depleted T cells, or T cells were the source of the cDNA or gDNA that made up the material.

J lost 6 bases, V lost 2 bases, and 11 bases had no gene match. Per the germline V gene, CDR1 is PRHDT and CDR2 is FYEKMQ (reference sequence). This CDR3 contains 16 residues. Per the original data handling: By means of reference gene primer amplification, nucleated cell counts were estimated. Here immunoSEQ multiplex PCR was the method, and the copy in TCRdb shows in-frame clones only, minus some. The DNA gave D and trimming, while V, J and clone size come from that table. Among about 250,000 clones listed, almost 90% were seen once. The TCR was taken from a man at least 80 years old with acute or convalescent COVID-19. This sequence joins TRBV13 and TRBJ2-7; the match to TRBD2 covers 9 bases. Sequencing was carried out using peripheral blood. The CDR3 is CASSLLSGGPRGEQYF. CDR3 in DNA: TGTGCCAGCAGCTTATTGAGCGGGGGGCCTCGGGGCGAGCAGTACTTC. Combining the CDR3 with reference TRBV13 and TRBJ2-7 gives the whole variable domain AAGVIQSPRHLIKEKRETATLKCYPIPRHDTVYWYQQGPGQDPQFLISFYEKMQSDKGSIPDRFSAQQFSDYHSELNMSSLELGDSALYFCASSLLSGGPRGEQYFGPGTRLTVT.